The 29 T cell receptor beta chains presented below share a single source sample, sequenced in a study of cytomegalovirus exposure and HLA in healthy donors. The method was immunoSEQ multiplex PCR; TCRdb's version includes in-frame clones alone and lacks a portion of them. The data show roughly 200,000 clones, about 89% seen once. The sequenced sample was PBMCs. These receptors all stem from a young man in good health and CMV-seropositive.

The chain has TRBV6-5 and TRBJ1-5; 8 nucleotides match TRBD1. The CDR3 is 15 amino acids. The V and J ends lost 6 bases and 4 bases, in that order; junction bases with no gene match: 8. Germline V gene lookup returns CDR1 MNHEY and CDR2 SVGAGI. CDR3 coding DNA: TGTGCCAGCAGCCTACAGGGGGTAGCAAATCAGCCCCAGCATTTT. This gives the protein CASSLQGVANQPQHF.

The V gene is TRBV27, the J gene TRBJ2-7; TRBD2 agrees at 9 bases. The V and J ends lost 9 bases and 7 bases, in that order; junction bases with no gene match: 13. The CDR3 length is 14 residues. Germline V gives CDR1 MNHEY, CDR2 SMNVEV (reference sequence). In DNA, the CDR3 is TGTGCCAGTCGGTCCCTAGCGGGGTTCTGGGAGCAGTACTTC. It yields the protein CASRSLAGFWEQYF.

The J gene is TRBJ1-2, the V gene TRBV5-6; D unclear. The germline V gene encodes CDR1 SGHDT and CDR2 YYEEEE. The CDR3 consists of 14 residues. V gave up 4 bases and J gave up 3 bases, with 13 bases separating them. DNA of the CDR3: TGTGCCAGCAGCGTGCCTGGATCCTACTATGGCTACACCTTC. This translates into CASSVPGSYYGYTF.

V gene TRBV27 combines with J gene TRBJ1-4; TRBD1 agrees at 7 bases. Germline V gene lookup returns CDR1 MNHEY and CDR2 SMNVEV (reference sequence). Unmatched junction bases numbered 5, after V lost 8 bases and J lost 5 bases. The CDR3 has 13 residues. CDR3 nucleotide sequence: TGTGCCAGCTCCCGGGACAGAAATGAAAAACTGTTTTTT. Protein: CASSRDRNEKLFF.

The rearrangement uses TRBV14 and TRBJ2-2, with TRBD1 as a possible D gene (6 bases). There are 14 residues in the CDR3. V gave up 4 bases and J gave up 4 bases, with 10 bases separating them. CDR1 is SGHDN, CDR2 FVKESK, per germline. In DNA form, the CDR3 reads TGTGCCAGCAGCCTGGTCAGGGGCACCGGGGAGCTGTTTTTT. It specifies CASSLVRGTGELFF.

This rearrangement joins TRBV27 to TRBJ2-7; D gene uncertain. Trimming took off 2 bases at V and 2 bases at J, with 7 bases between the two ends. The CDR3 is made up of 13 amino acids. Germline loops: CDR1 MNHEY, CDR2 SMNVEV (reference sequence). The CDR3 reads CASSLKAAYEQYF. The CDR3 region has the DNA TGTGCCAGCAGTTTAAAGGCAGCCTACGAGCAGTACTTC.

The V call is TRBV4-1, the J call TRBJ2-1, with D perhaps matching TRBD2 (7 bases). V was pared by 2 bases and J by 7 bases, with 9 bases between. CDR3 length: 13 residues. Per the germline V gene, CDR1 is MGHRA and CDR2 is YSYEKL. The CDR3 reads CASSQRGGNEQFF. CDR3 DNA sequence: TGCGCCAGCAGCCAAAGGGGGGGGAATGAGCAGTTCTTC.

The gene calls are TRBV6-1 and TRBJ1-1; D perhaps matches TRBD1 (5 bases). V lost 2 bases and J 7 bases, leaving 17 bases between the germline ends. This CDR3 has 15 amino acids. Germline CDR1 reads MNHNS; CDR2 reads SASEGT. In DNA form, the CDR3 reads TGTGCCAGCAGTGAACAGACAGCCCCGGTCGATGAAGCTTTCTTT. Translating gives CASSEQTAPVDEAFF.

The CDR3 DNA reads TGTGCCAGTAGTGACCGGACAGGCTTCGGCCAGCCCCAGCATTTT. Protein product: CASSDRTGFGQPQHF. V usage is TRBV19 and J usage is TRBJ1-5, with TRBD1 matching over 7 bases. Germline CDR1 reads LNHDA; CDR2 reads SQIVND (reference sequence). V lost 5 bases, J lost 7 bases, and 11 bases stayed unmatched. The CDR3 contains 15 residues.

The chain links TRBV6-1 to TRBJ2-7, with unresolved D. Deletions cut 2 bases from V and 4 bases from J, with 12 bases between. The CDR3 is 14 amino acids. Germline V gene lookup returns CDR1 MNHNS and CDR2 SASEGT. CDR3 sequence (DNA): TGTGCCAGCAGTGAATCGCGACAAAGATACGAGCAGTACTTC. Translation: CASSESRQRYEQYF.

The chain links TRBV2 to TRBJ2-1, with 8 bases matching TRBD2. This CDR3 is 13 amino acids long. V gave up 6 bases and J gave up 4 bases; unmatched junction bases: 2. Per germline, CDR1 SNHLY and CDR2 FYNNEI. Here the CDR3 DNA reads TGTGCCAGCAGACCGGGGGGGTACAATGAGCAGTTCTTC. Its translation is CASRPGGYNEQFF.

This chain connects TRBV5-6 to TRBJ2-7; 8 bases fit TRBD2. The germline V gene encodes CDR1 SGHDT and CDR2 YYEEEE. The CDR3 spans 15 residues. With 0 bases clipped from V and 3 bases from J, the junction kept 5 bases outside the gene matches. The CDR3, as DNA: TGTGCCAGCAGCTTGGGACCGGGACTAGTCTACGAGCAGTACTTC. It codes for CASSLGPGLVYEQYF.

This clone was counted a single time. The chain is built from TRBV2 and TRBJ1-4; TRBD1 might be the D (6 bases). The CDR3 runs to 15 residues. Germline V gene data show CDR1 as SNHLY and CDR2 as FYNNEI. Trimming pared 3 bases from V and 6 bases from J, leaving 14 bases between. CDR3 bases: TGTGCCAGCAGTGAGTCCAGGGGAGGGTATGAAAAACTGTTTTTT. It encodes CASSESRGGYEKLFF.

This clone showed up many times. The chain recombines TRBV6-1 with TRBJ1-3, with D possibly being TRBD1 (5 bases). The germline V gene has CDR1 MNHNS and CDR2 SASEGT. The CDR3 is made up of 15 amino acids. V was trimmed by 1 base and J by 2 bases, leaving 9 bases between them. CDR3 sequence reads: CASSEEAGTGNTIYF. The CDR3 DNA reads as TGTGCCAGCAGTGAAGAGGCAGGGACTGGAAACACCATATATTTT.

This clone appeared once. The rearrangement links TRBV4-3 to TRBJ1-2, with TRBD1 as a possible D gene (5 bases). The CDR3 has 16 amino acids. CDR1 and CDR2 (germline): LGHNA, YSLEER. V lost 1 base, J lost 7 bases, and 19 bases lay in between. Here the CDR3 reads CASSQGSGGRGAGYTF. The CDR3 DNA reads TGCGCCAGCAGCCAAGGGTCGGGGGGTCGAGGTGCTGGCTACACCTTC.

The chain uses TRBV9 and TRBJ1-4, with a possible D match to TRBD1 (6 bases). Germline CDR1 and CDR2: SGDLS and YYNGEE. The CDR3 extends over 15 amino acids. Deletions cut 4 bases from V and 7 bases from J, with 17 bases between. In nucleotides, the CDR3 is TGTGCCAGCAGCCCACAGGGAGGTAGTGGTGAAAAACTGTTTTTT. Translating it yields CASSPQGGSGEKLFF.

The chain couples TRBV27 to TRBJ2-1; D remains unclear. This CDR3 spans 18 amino acids. V lost 9 bases, J lost 0 bases, and 24 bases lay in between. In germline, CDR1 is MNHEY, CDR2 SMNVEV (reference sequence). The CDR3 is CARVGRVSDASSYNEQFF. CDR3 DNA: TGTGCCAGGGTCGGAAGGGTCTCGGACGCGAGCTCCTACAATGAGCAGTTCTTC.

V gene TRBV9 combines with J gene TRBJ2-7, with TRBD2 as a possible D gene (5 bases). Between the trimmed V and J ends, which lost 0 bases and 2 bases, there was a span of 9 bases. Per the germline V gene, CDR1 is SGDLS and CDR2 is YYNGEE. The length of the CDR3 is 14 residues. CDR3 sequence (DNA): TGTGCCAGCAGCGTAGAACCGGGAACCTACGAGCAGTACTTC. Encoded protein: CASSVEPGTYEQYF.

The V and J genes are TRBV6-5 and TRBJ1-2, with 7 bases aligning to TRBD1. In germline, CDR1 is MNHEY, CDR2 SVGAGI. V dropped 8 bases and J dropped 3; count of bases not matched to a gene: 12. This CDR3 region has 15 residues. CDR3 protein: CASLVRAGGHYGYTF. CDR3 in DNA: TGTGCCAGCTTGGTGCGGGCAGGGGGACACTATGGCTACACCTTC.

This sequence joins TRBV28 and TRBJ2-7; tentatively, D is TRBD2 (6 bases). Germline-derived CDR1 and CDR2 are MDHEN and SYDVKM. The CDR3 loop spans 16 amino acids. Trimming pared 8 bases from V and 4 bases from J, leaving 24 bases between. CDR3 sequence: CASPPGMERVLYEQYF. The CDR3 nucleotides read TGTGCCAGCCCCCCGGGGATGGAGCGGGTTTTGTACGAGCAGTACTTC. The full variable domain, in which reference TRBV28 and TRBJ2-7 provide the parts outside the CDR3, is DVKVTQSSRYLVKRTGEKVFLECVQDMDHENMFWYRQDPGLGLRLIYFSYDVKMKEKGDIPEGYSVSREKKERFSLILESASTNQTSMYLCASPPGMERVLYEQYFGPGTRLTVT.

This clone was found a few times. This chain joins TRBV9 and TRBJ2-7, with D possibly called TRBD1 or TRBD2 (5 bases each). Germline CDR1 reads SGDLS; CDR2 reads YYNGEE. V was shortened by 2 bases and J by 5 bases, with 17 bases between the two germline ends. This CDR3 contains 15 residues. The CDR3 DNA follows: TGTGCCAGCAGCGTGGGAGTCGGGACGACGGACGAGCAGTACTTC. It specifies CASSVGVGTTDEQYF. Filled out from reference TRBV9 and TRBJ2-7, the complete variable domain reads DSGVTQTPKHLITATGQRVTLRCSPRSGDLSVYWYQQSLDQGLQFLIQYYNGEERAKGNILERFSAQQFPDLHSELNLSSLELGDSALYFCASSVGVGTTDEQYFGPGTRLTVT.

The chain combines TRBV5-1 with TRBJ2-7, with D uncertain. Trimming took off 4 bases at V and 2 bases at J, with 10 bases between the two ends. CDR1 is SGHRS and CDR2 is YFSETQ in the germline V gene. The CDR3 runs to 13 residues. In DNA form, the CDR3 reads TGCGCCAGCAGCCGGGCCATTCCCTACGAGCAGTACTTC. Protein: CASSRAIPYEQYF.

The chain has TRBV28 and TRBJ2-7; weak D call: TRBD2 (6 bases). This CDR3 spans 15 amino acids. The ends were cut back, 3 bases at V and 4 bases at J, with 16 bases in the middle. CDR1 and CDR2 from the germline V gene are MDHEN and SYDVKM. The DNA of the CDR3 is TGTGCCAGCAGTTTGGACTCTGGGGGGTGGTACGAGCAGTACTTC. Encoded protein: CASSLDSGGWYEQYF. Full variable domain (rest looked up from reference TRBV28 and TRBJ2-7): DVKVTQSSRYLVKRTGEKVFLECVQDMDHENMFWYRQDPGLGLRLIYFSYDVKMKEKGDIPEGYSVSREKKERFSLILESASTNQTSMYLCASSLDSGGWYEQYFGPGTRLTVT.

The table lists this clone with a count of one. V is TRBV4-1 and J is TRBJ1-3, with D maybe TRBD1 (6 bases). The CDR3 is 16 amino acids. The ends were cut back, 3 bases at V and 1 base at J, with 13 bases in the middle. The germline V gene encodes CDR1 MGHRA and CDR2 YSYEKL. The CDR3, as DNA: TGCGCCAGCAGCCACTCACAGGGAATTTCTGGAAACACCATATATTTT. Protein sequence: CASSHSQGISGNTIYF.

The chain uses TRBV27 and TRBJ2-7; TRBD1 matches 7 bases. Trimming removed 6 bases from V and 3 bases from J; junction bases left unmatched: 5. The germline CDR1 and CDR2 sequences are MNHEY and SMNVEV (reference sequence). The CDR3 loop spans 13 amino acids. The CDR3 here is CASSRDSNYEQYF. Here the CDR3 DNA reads TGTGCCAGCAGCCGGGACAGCAACTACGAGCAGTACTTC.

The J gene is TRBJ2-5, the V gene TRBV27; D is perhaps TRBD1 or TRBD2 (6 bases each). Germline values: CDR1 MNHEY, CDR2 SMNVEV (reference sequence). Trimming cost V 3 bases and J 2 bases, with 13 bases left between them. The length of the CDR3 is 15 residues. The CDR3 DNA follows: TGTGCCAGCAGTTTTGGTACAGGGAGGCAAGAGACCCAGTACTTC. This encodes CASSFGTGRQETQYF.

This clone appeared a few times. This chain links TRBV6-1 with TRBJ2-3, with D possibly being TRBD1 (5 bases). CDR1 and CDR2 (germline): MNHNS, SASEGT. The V gene lost 7 bases and the J gene lost 5 bases, with 19 bases spanning the gap. The CDR3 consists of 15 residues. In nucleotides, the CDR3 is TGTGCCAGCACCCCCCTTATGACAGCCATAGATACGCAGTATTTT. Protein product: CASTPLMTAIDTQYF.

The gene calls are TRBV10-3 and TRBJ2-2; maybe TRBD1 (5 bases). This CDR3 has 14 amino acids. CDR1 and CDR2 (germline): ENHRY, SYGVKD. The V end lost 8 bases, the J end lost 3 bases, and 13 bases lay between the germline ends. CDR3 sequence: CAISIGADTGELFF. The CDR3 nucleotides read TGTGCCATCTCGATTGGGGCGGACACCGGGGAGCTGTTTTTT.

The rearrangement joins TRBV20-1 to TRBJ2-7; D perhaps matches TRBD2 (6 bases). CDR1 and CDR2 (germline): DFQATT, SNEGSKA (reference sequence). The CDR3 runs 11 residues. The V end was cut by 7 bases, the J end by 3 bases, with 10 bases between. CDR3 sequence: CSVEGSYEQYF. The CDR3 DNA reads as TGCAGTGTGGAGGGGAGCTACGAGCAGTACTTC.